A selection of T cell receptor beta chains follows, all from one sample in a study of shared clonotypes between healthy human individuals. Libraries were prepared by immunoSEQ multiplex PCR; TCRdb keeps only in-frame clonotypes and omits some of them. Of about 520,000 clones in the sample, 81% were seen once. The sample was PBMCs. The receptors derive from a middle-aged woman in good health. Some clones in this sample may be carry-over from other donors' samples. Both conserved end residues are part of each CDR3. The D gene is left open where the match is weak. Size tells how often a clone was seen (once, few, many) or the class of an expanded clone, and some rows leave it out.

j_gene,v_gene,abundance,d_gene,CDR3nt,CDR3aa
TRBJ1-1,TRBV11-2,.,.,TGTGCCAGCAAAAAATCCCCCCACAGGCTGAACACTGAAGCTTTCTTT,CASKKSPHRLNTEAFF
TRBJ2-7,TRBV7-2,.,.,TGTGCCAGCAGCTTAGGCAGGGAGTACGAGCAGTACTTC,CASSLGREYEQYF
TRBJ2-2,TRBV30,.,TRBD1,TGTGCCTGGAGTGTGAGGGACAGGGACACCGGGGAGCTGCTTTTT,CAWSVRDRDTGELLF
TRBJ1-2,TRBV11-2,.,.,TGTGCCAACAGCTTTAGTCGGGGGGCAGTTAGCTACGGCTACACCTTC,CANSFSRGAVSYGYTF
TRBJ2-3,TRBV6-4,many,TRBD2,TGTGCCAGCAGTCGACTAGCGGGACAGGGAGATACGCAGTATTTT,CASSRLAGQGDTQYF
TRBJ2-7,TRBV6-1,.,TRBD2,TGTGCCAGCAGTGAACGGGGGGGGAGGCGCCAATCCTACGAGCAGTACTTC,CASSERGGRRQSYEQYF
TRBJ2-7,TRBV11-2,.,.,TGTGCCAGCAGCGTGGGACAGGCGGGGGGGGAGCAGTACTTC,CASSVGQAGGEQYF
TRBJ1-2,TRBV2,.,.,TGTGCCAGTGGGGGGGACCTTGGCTACACCTTC,CASGGDLGYTF
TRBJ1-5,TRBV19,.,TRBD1,TGTGCCAGTAGTACAAGACAGGGGAGGTCTCATCAGCCCCAGCATTTT,CASSTRQGRSHQPQHF
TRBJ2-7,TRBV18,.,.,TGTGCCAGCTCACCACGGAGGGAGGCATCCTACGAGCAGTACTTC,CASSPRREASYEQYF
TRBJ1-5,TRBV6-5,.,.,TGTGCCAGCAGGCGACAGCCAAATAGCAATCAGCCCCAGCATTTT,CASRRQPNSNQPQHF
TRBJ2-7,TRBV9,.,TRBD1,TGTGCCAGCAGCGTATCGGGAGACAGGGGTTCCTACGAGCAGTACTTC,CASSVSGDRGSYEQYF
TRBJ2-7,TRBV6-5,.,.,TGTGCCAGCACCCGGGGCAGGGCGTCCTACGAGCAGTACTTC,CASTRGRASYEQYF
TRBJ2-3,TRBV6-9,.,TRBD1,TGTGCCAGCAGGGCCCCTCACGGGACAGGGGTTGCAGATACGCAGTATTTT,CASRAPHGTGVADTQYF
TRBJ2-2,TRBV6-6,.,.,TGTGCCAGCAGTTACCTGTCGGGAAGTGGCGGGGAGCTGTTTTTT,CASSYLSGSGGELFF
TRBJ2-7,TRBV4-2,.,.,TGTGCCAGCAGCCCTAAAATGTGGGGCTACGAGCAGTACTTC,CASSPKMWGYEQYF
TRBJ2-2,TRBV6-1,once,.,TGTGCCGTCCCCCGGACAAGAACCACCGGGGAGCTGTTTTTT,CAVPRTRTTGELFF
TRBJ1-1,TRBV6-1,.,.,TGTGCCAGCAGTCCGGGTGAGAACACTGAAGCTTTCTTT,CASSPGENTEAFF
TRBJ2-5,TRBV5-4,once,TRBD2,TGTGCCAGCAGCTTGACTAGCGGAGGGGGGGAGACCCAGTACTTC,CASSLTSGGGETQYF
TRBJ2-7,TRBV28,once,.,TGTGCCAGCAGTTTAAGAAGGGTCCAGCAGTACTTC,CASSLRRVQQYF
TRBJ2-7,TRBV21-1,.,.,TGTGCCAGCACCCCCCCGAGGCGGGCCGACTACGAGCAGTACTTC,CASTPPRRADYEQYF
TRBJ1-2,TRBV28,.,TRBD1,TGTGCCAGCAAGCCGGGACAGGAGATCTATGGCTACACCTTC,CASKPGQEIYGYTF
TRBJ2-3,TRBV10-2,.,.,TGCGCCAGCAGTGAGAGAGATACGCAGTATTTT,CASSERDTQYF
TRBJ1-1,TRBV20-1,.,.,TGCAGTGCTAGAGCGGAGCGGGAAGCTTTCTTT,CSARAEREAFF
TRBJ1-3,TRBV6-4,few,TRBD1,TGTGCCAGCAGTGTATCGGGACAGCAGAAACCCTCTGGAAACACCATATATTTT,CASSVSGQQKPSGNTIYF
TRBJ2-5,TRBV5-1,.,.,TGCGCCAGCAGCTTGGGGCCGGGATCAAAGGAGACCCAGTACTTC,CASSLGPGSKETQYF
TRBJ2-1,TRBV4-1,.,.,TGCGCCAGCAGCCAAGGAGCGGCCCTACGCAATGAGCAGTTCTTC,CASSQGAALRNEQFF
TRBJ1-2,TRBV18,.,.,TGTGCCAGCTCTTATAACAGGGTCTCGGAGTATGGCTACACCTTC,CASSYNRVSEYGYTF
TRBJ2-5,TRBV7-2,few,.,TGTGCCAGCAGCGGGGACTTGCAAAAACCCCAAGAGACCCAGTACTTC,CASSGDLQKPQETQYF
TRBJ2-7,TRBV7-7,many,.,TGTGCTAGCGCAGCTTGGTCAGGGAGGGAGCAGTACTTC,CASAAWSGREQYF
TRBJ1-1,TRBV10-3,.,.,TGTGCCAGCAGTTCTGAAGCTTTCTTT,CASSSEAFF
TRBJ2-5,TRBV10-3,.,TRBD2,TGTGCCATCAGTGAAGGTAGCGGGAGAGTAAGAGCAGAGACCCAGTACTTC,CAISEGSGRVRAETQYF
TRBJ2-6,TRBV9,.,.,TGTGCCAGCAGCGGGGACATAGGGCTCTCTGGGGCCAACGTCCTGACTTTC,CASSGDIGLSGANVLTF